The clone carrying this TCR beta chain was observed a single time. The data originate from a study of T cells in Graves' hyperthyroidism and ophthalmopathy. It was RNA transcripts that yielded the amplified TCR beta CDR3 regions. First-round RT-PCR of the TCR CDR3 relied on the HTBI primer set. TCRdb processed the multiplex PCR reads anew with MiXCR; each CDR3 protein has one entry. The repertoire holds roughly 530,000 distinct CDR3 sequences, roughly 18% seen once, with about 16% in the top ten. 9.5 to 10 ml fresh peripheral blood yielded the PBMCs. Germline CDR1 and CDR2: LNHDA and SQIVND (reference sequence). V lost 3 bases to trimming and J lost 4 bases, with 6 bases between them. The CDR3 consists of 13 residues.

The V call is TRBV19, the J call TRBJ2-2; D is unresolved. The sequenced material came from blood. This clonotype was sampled from a woman aged 18-29 years with Graves' ophthalmopathy. The CDR3 nucleotides read TGTGCCAGTAGTATCAAATTCACCGGGGAGCTGTTTTTT. It yields the protein CASSIKFTGELFF.